Below, 25 T cell receptor beta chains from the same sample are listed, as sequenced in a study of cytomegalovirus exposure and HLA in healthy donors. Sequencing was performed with immunoSEQ multiplex PCR; in TCRdb, only in-frame clones are kept and a portion is missing. The table shows 70,000 to 85,000 clones, with about 93% occurring only once. The source material was PBMCs. These receptors were obtained from a woman aged 18-35 years in good health and CMV-seropositive.

The chain links TRBV6-1 to TRBJ2-1; TRBD2 aligns across 7 bases. CDR1 is MNHNS and CDR2 is SASEGT in the germline V gene. This CDR3 contains 13 residues. The ends lost 5 bases at V and 9 bases at J; junction bases unmatched: 7. The CDR3 loop is CASSQTSAIEQFF. CDR3 DNA sequence: TGTGCCAGCAGTCAAACTAGCGCAATTGAGCAGTTCTTC.

Only a few counts were recorded for this clone. Other DNA sequences in the same sample also yield this CDR3. V usage is TRBV19 and J usage is TRBJ1-1; no firm D call. Germline V lookup: CDR1 LNHDA, CDR2 SQIVND (reference sequence). V was trimmed by 3 bases and J by 1 base, leaving 6 bases between them. The CDR3 totals 13 residues. The CDR3: CASSISGNTEAFF. The DNA of the CDR3 is TGTGCCAGTAGTATCTCAGGGAACACTGAAGCTTTCTTT.

The rearrangement uses TRBV28 and TRBJ2-3; D call uncertain. CDR1 and CDR2 (germline): MDHEN, SYDVKM. Trimming pared 8 bases from V and 2 bases from J, leaving 8 bases between. The CDR3 is made up of 12 amino acids. The CDR3 DNA reads TGTGCCAGCCGTATTAACACAGATACGCAGTATTTT. As protein: CASRINTDTQYF.

The sample holds one count of this clone. This rearrangement joins TRBV4-1 to TRBJ1-3; D ambiguous. Germline V gene sequence: CDR1 MGHRA, CDR2 YSYEKL. This CDR3 has 17 residues. The V gene lost 3 bases and the J gene lost 0 bases, with 15 bases spanning the gap. The CDR3 DNA follows: TGCGCCAGCAGCCAGACTCCCCCGGAAAGCTCTGGAAACACCATATATTTT. It translates to CASSQTPPESSGNTIYF.

The chain has TRBV7-9 and TRBJ2-1, with TRBD1 as a possible D gene (6 bases). Trimming cost V 4 bases and J 8 bases, with 12 bases left between them. CDR3 length: 13 amino acids. The germline CDR1 and CDR2 sequences are SEHNR and FQNEAQ (reference sequence). CDR3 coding DNA: TGTGCCAGCAGCTCAGGGGTCGGGGATGAGCAGTTCTTC. It specifies CASSSGVGDEQFF. Using reference TRBV7-9 and TRBJ2-1 for the parts outside the CDR3, the full variable domain is DTGVSQNPRHKITKRGQNVTFRCDPISEHNRLYWYRQTLGQGPEFLTYFQNEAQLEKSRLLSDRFSAERPKGSFSTLEIQRTEQGDSAMYLCASSSGVGDEQFFGPGTRLTVL.

The rearrangement links TRBV5-1 to TRBJ1-4; TRBD1 aligns across 7 bases. The CDR3 runs 16 residues. The V gene's germline CDR1 is SGHRS and CDR2 YFSETQ. With 5 bases clipped from V and 5 bases from J, the junction kept 12 bases outside the gene matches. CDR3 region: CASRLLTGMGNEKLFF. As DNA, the CDR3 is TGCGCCAGCAGGCTTTTGACAGGGATGGGAAATGAAAAACTGTTTTTT. Full variable domain (rest looked up from reference TRBV5-1 and TRBJ1-4): KAGVTQTPRYLIKTRGQQVTLSCSPISGHRSVSWYQQTPGQGLQFLFEYFSETQRNKGNFPGRFSGRQFSNSRSEMNVSTLELGDSALYLCASRLLTGMGNEKLFFGSGTQLSVL.

The chain carries TRBV4-2 and TRBJ1-4; TRBD1 aligns across 9 bases. This CDR3 has 16 residues. Trimming cost V 2 bases and J 7 bases; bases outside gene matches: 8. CDR1 is LGHNA and CDR2 is YNFKEQ in the germline V gene. DNA for the CDR3: TGTGCCAGCAGCCAACCACAGACAGGGGGAGGTGAAAAACTGTTTTTT. Protein: CASSQPQTGGGEKLFF.

The chain is built from TRBV18 and TRBJ1-4; 9 bases are shared with TRBD1. The CDR3 sequence is 17 residues long. Trimming took 6 bases from V and 0 from J; bases not matched to a gene: 8. Germline CDR1 KGHSH, CDR2 LQKENI. The CDR3 protein is CASSNRGLWATNEKLFF. The CDR3 bases are TGTGCCAGCTCTAACAGGGGGCTGTGGGCAACTAATGAAAAACTGTTTTTT.

CDR3 coding DNA: TGTGCCAGCAGCTCACTAGTGGAAACCGGGGAGCTGTTTTTT. This codes for CASSSLVETGELFF. The V gene is TRBV7-6, the J gene TRBJ2-2; D may be TRBD2 (5 bases). The V gene lost 4 bases and the J gene lost 5 bases, with 11 bases spanning the gap. Germline V gene lookup returns CDR1 SGHVS and CDR2 FNYEAQ. The CDR3 contains 14 residues.

Only one count was recorded for this clone. The chain carries TRBV6-1 and TRBJ2-7; maybe TRBD2 (5 bases). V lost 2 bases and J 7 bases, leaving 12 bases between the germline ends. This CDR3 has 13 residues. Germline V gives CDR1 MNHNS, CDR2 SASEGT. This CDR3 reads CASSESKGVEQYF. The CDR3 DNA sequence: TGTGCCAGCAGTGAATCTAAGGGAGTAGAGCAGTACTTC.

This clone has only a few counts. The CDR3 is CASSVVDTGAPQHF. DNA of the CDR3: TGTGCCAGCAGCGTAGTGGACACCGGCGCACCCCAGCATTTT. The V and J genes are TRBV9 and TRBJ1-5, with a weak D call TRBD1 (5 bases). Germline V gene lookup returns CDR1 SGDLS and CDR2 YYNGEE. The CDR3 is made up of 14 amino acids. Trimming stripped 0 bases from V and 10 bases from J, with 14 bases between.

The chain links TRBV19 to TRBJ1-5; TRBD1 aligns across 7 bases. CDR1 is LNHDA and CDR2 is SQIVND in the germline V gene (reference sequence). With V trimmed by 6 bases and J by 1 base, 9 bases remained unmatched. This CDR3 is built from 16 residues. CDR3 DNA: TGTGCCAGTAGATTATCGGGGACAGTGAGCAATCAGCCCCAGCATTTT. Its translation: CASRLSGTVSNQPQHF.

This clone was seen a few times. The gene calls are TRBV10-3 and TRBJ2-7, with 9 bases aligning to TRBD2. J was trimmed by 2 bases and V by 3 bases; bases with no gene match: 8. Germline V gene lookup returns CDR1 ENHRY and CDR2 SYGVKD. The CDR3 is 16 amino acids. The CDR3 loop reads CAISDGNSGGPYEQYF. CDR3 DNA: TGTGCCATCAGTGACGGGAATAGCGGGGGCCCCTACGAGCAGTACTTC.

J is TRBJ1-4 and V is TRBV27; 11 nucleotides align to TRBD1. The CDR3 runs to 16 residues. The germline CDR1 and CDR2 sequences are MNHEY and SMNVEV (reference sequence). Trimming cost V 4 bases and J 8 bases; bases outside gene matches: 9. The CDR3 region has the DNA TGTGCCAGCAGTTCGGGGACAGGGGGGTCGGGGGAAAAACTGTTTTTT. Translated, it gives CASSSGTGGSGEKLFF.

This clone has only one observation. V gene TRBV7-2 combines with J gene TRBJ1-1, with D possibly matching TRBD1 (6 bases). Germline values: CDR1 SGHTA, CDR2 FQGNSA. V was clipped by 5 bases and J by 2 bases, with 12 bases between them. This CDR3 comprises 14 residues. The CDR3 DNA sequence: TGTGCCAGCAGCCCGTGGGACACCAACACTGAAGCTTTCTTT. It codes for CASSPWDTNTEAFF.

The chain is built from TRBV4-3 and TRBJ2-1, with D possibly matching TRBD2 (6 bases). Germline V gene lookup returns CDR1 LGHNA and CDR2 YSLEER. There are 14 residues in the CDR3. Trimming took off 3 bases at V and 5 bases at J, with 11 bases between the two ends. CDR3: CASSHLALDNEQFF. The CDR3 DNA reads as TGCGCCAGCAGCCATCTAGCGTTGGACAATGAGCAGTTCTTC.

This sequence joins TRBV5-6 and TRBJ2-1, with 7 bases identical to TRBD1. This CDR3 comprises 14 residues. Per germline, CDR1 SGHDT and CDR2 YYEEEE. V was clipped by 6 bases and J by 4 bases; unmatched bases: 7. The CDR3 region has the DNA TGTGCCAGCAACTACCCGGGACAGTACAATGAGCAGTTCTTC. As protein: CASNYPGQYNEQFF. Drawing the rest from reference TRBV5-6 and TRBJ2-1, the complete variable domain is DAGVTQSPTHLIKTRGQQVTLRCSPKSGHDTVSWYQQALGQGPQFIFQYYEEEERQRGNFPDRFSGHQFPNYSSELNVNALLLGDSALYLCASNYPGQYNEQFFGPGTRLTVL.

The rearrangement links TRBV19 to TRBJ1-1; weak D call: TRBD1 (6 bases). The CDR3 has 14 amino acids. The germline V and J ends were trimmed by 6 bases and 2 bases, with 13 bases remaining between them. Germline values: CDR1 LNHDA, CDR2 SQIVND (reference sequence). The CDR3 nucleotides read TGTGCCAGTAGGGAATGGACAGCCAACACTGAAGCTTTCTTT. Translation: CASREWTANTEAFF.

The chain carries TRBV5-8 and TRBJ2-7, with 8 positions matching TRBD2. V lost 6 bases to trimming and J lost 2 bases; unmatched junction nucleotides: 7. The CDR3 consists of 14 residues. The germline gives CDR1 SGHTS, CDR2 YDEGEE. CDR3 sequence: CASTLAGRTYEQYF. CDR3 bases: TGTGCCAGCACTCTAGCGGGCCGGACCTACGAGCAGTACTTC.

CDR3 DNA: TGTGCCACCAGCAGAGGCGGGGGTGGGTCGTCAGAGCAGTACTTC. Protein sequence: CATSRGGGGSSEQYF. V and J are TRBV15 and TRBJ2-7, with 7 bases aligning to TRBD2. CDR3 size: 15 residues. CDR1 and CDR2 from the germline V gene are LNHNV and YYDKDF (reference sequence). J was trimmed by 7 bases and V by 1 base; bases with no gene match: 10. Looking up the rest from reference TRBV15 and TRBJ2-7 gives the full variable domain: DAMVIQNPRYQVTQFGKPVTLSCSQTLNHNVMYWYQQKSSQAPKLLFHYYDKDFNNEADTPDNFQSRRPNTSFCFLDIRSPGLGDTAMYLCATSRGGGGSSEQYFGPGTRLTVT.

The chain employs TRBV5-1 and TRBJ2-3, with a weak D call TRBD1 (5 bases). Trimming removed 1 base from V and 0 bases from J, with 9 bases in between. Per the germline V gene, CDR1 is SGHRS and CDR2 is YFSETQ. The CDR3 sequence is 15 residues long. The CDR3 reads CASSLQGTSTDTQYF. CDR3 nucleotides: TGCGCCAGCAGCTTGCAGGGAACTAGCACAGATACGCAGTATTTT.

This sequence joins TRBV27 and TRBJ2-1, with 8 bases lining up with TRBD1. The CDR3 extends over 14 amino acids. From germline, CDR1 is MNHEY and CDR2 SMNVEV (reference sequence). The V and J ends lost 5 bases and 4 bases, in that order; junction bases with no gene match: 4. The CDR3 coding sequence is TGTGCCAGCAGTACCACAGGGGGGTACAATGAGCAGTTCTTC. Residues: CASSTTGGYNEQFF.

This chain uses TRBV30 with TRBJ2-7; D might be TRBD2 (6 bases). Trimming left V 4 bases short and J 2 bases short, with 9 bases between. Germline V gene sequence: CDR1 GTSNPN, CDR2 SVGIG (reference sequence). CDR3 size: 12 residues. The CDR3 reads CAWIGGAYEQYF. As DNA, the CDR3 is TGTGCCTGGATAGGAGGGGCCTACGAGCAGTACTTC.

This rearrangement joins TRBV25-1 to TRBJ1-5; D is unclear. CDR3 length: 13 amino acids. Germline assignment: CDR1 MGHDK and CDR2 SYGVNS. Trimming left V 4 bases short and J 5 bases short, with 9 bases between. CDR3 nucleotides: TGTGCCAGCAGTGTAAGCGTCGATCAGCCCCAGCATTTT. As protein: CASSVSVDQPQHF. The whole variable domain, remainder taken from reference TRBV25-1 and TRBJ1-5, is EADIYQTPRYLVIGTGKKITLECSQTMGHDKMYWYQQDPGMELHLIHYSYGVNSTEKGDLSSESTVSRIRTEHFPLTLESARPSHTSQYLCASSVSVDQPQHFGDGTRLSIL.

The rearrangement uses TRBV7-2 and TRBJ1-2; maybe TRBD1 (6 bases). In germline, CDR1 is SGHTA, CDR2 FQGNSA. The CDR3 runs 14 residues. V lost 1 base, J lost 4 bases, and 10 bases lay in between. CDR3 nucleotides: TGTGCCAGCAGCTTAGACGGCAGGGGCTATGGCTACACCTTC. Translating it yields CASSLDGRGYGYTF.